The T cell receptor (beta chain) under discussion was sequenced for a study of cytomegalovirus exposure and HLA in healthy donors. Study context: Earlier sequencing of some 190 million T cells yielded nearly 120 million unique TCR beta sequences. Out of a few hundred genotyped donors, roughly 80% belonged to the Caucasian-associated ancestry cluster.

General study results and limits: Previously analyzed data showed that most TCR beta V segments were productive at a frequency of about 87% or about 30%. CMV serostatus was the only recorded immune exposure for donors.

Looked up from germline, CDR1 is SGDLS and CDR2 is YYNGEE. Losses at the gene ends were 4 bases for V and 1 base for J; bases not matched to a gene: 12. This CDR3 spans 17 amino acids. Use of 60 Vbeta and 13 Jbeta primers characterized the PCR. Sequencing used immunoSEQ multiplex PCR; TCRdb keeps in-frame clones, though not all of them. The repertoire holds about 95,000 clones, about 81% seen once, with over 9.5% in the top ten. As to this clone: Antigen unknown.

J is TRBJ1-2 and V is TRBV9; 8 positions match TRBD1. This TCR came from a man aged 18 to 29 in good health and CMV-seropositive. The sample taken for sequencing was PBMCs. The DNA of the CDR3 is TGTGCCAGCAGCCCTAGCGAGGGACAGGCCATTAACTATGGCTACACCTTC. Translated: CASSPSEGQAINYGYTF.